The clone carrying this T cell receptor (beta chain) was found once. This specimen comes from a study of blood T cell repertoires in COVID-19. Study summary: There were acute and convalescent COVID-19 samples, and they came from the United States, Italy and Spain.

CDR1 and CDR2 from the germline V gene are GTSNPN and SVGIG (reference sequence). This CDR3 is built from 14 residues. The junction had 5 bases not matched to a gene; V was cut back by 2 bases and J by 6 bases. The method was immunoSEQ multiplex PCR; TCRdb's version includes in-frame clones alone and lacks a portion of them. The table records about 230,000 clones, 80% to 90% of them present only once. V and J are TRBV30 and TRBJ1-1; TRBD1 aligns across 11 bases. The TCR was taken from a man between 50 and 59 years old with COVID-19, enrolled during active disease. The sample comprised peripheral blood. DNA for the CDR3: TGTGCCTGGAGTCGGGACAGGGGGTCCGCTGAAGCTTTCTTT. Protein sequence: CAWSRDRGSAEAFF.